A single sample gave rise to the 26 T cell receptor beta chains below, sequenced in a study of T-cell memory formation after mild COVID-19. One entry per CDR3 protein, called by TCRdb with MiXCR from the 5' RACE reads. Found here are over 350,000 distinct CDR3 sequences, approximately 16% of them singletons; the top ten hold around a fifth. Sequencing used PBMCs or a T cell subset sorted from them (not recorded which). Receptors were obtained from a man between 18 and 35 years old who had mild COVID-19 (a few samples of this study predate the infection). Cell type and time point are not known.

This clonotype was seen only a few times. The chain has TRBV12-3 or TRBV12-4 and TRBJ1-1; weak D call: TRBD1 (5 bases). The CDR3 runs 15 residues. Trimming cost V 5 bases and J 4 bases, with 17 bases left between them. For the CDR3, the DNA is TGTGCCAGCAGTCCCCCGACAGCTGGTATCACTGAAGCTTTCTTT. Amino acid sequence: CASSPPTAGITEAFF.

The V gene is TRBV7-8, the J gene TRBJ2-7; 10 nucleotides line up with TRBD2. After removal of 4 bases from V and 3 bases from J, the junction contained 6 bases not matched to a gene. CDR1 is SGHVS and CDR2 is FQNEAQ in the germline V gene. This CDR3 is built from 15 residues. CDR3 region: CASSSGLAASYEQYV. The CDR3 region has the DNA TGTGCCAGCAGCTCCGGACTAGCGGCGAGCTACGAGCAGTACGTC.

This clonotype was counted many times. The CDR3 reads CASSSGGLALNEQFF. CDR3 DNA: TGTGCCAGCAGCTCGGGGGGGCTAGCTCTCAATGAGCAGTTCTTC. The chain recombines TRBV7-2 with TRBJ2-1, with 8 bases fitting TRBD2. The CDR3 covers 15 residues. V dropped 4 bases and J dropped 6; count of bases not matched to a gene: 8. Per the germline V gene, CDR1 is SGHTA and CDR2 is FQGNSA.

The chain couples TRBV14 to TRBJ2-7, with D uncertain. CDR1 is SGHDN, CDR2 FVKESK, per germline. The germline V and J ends were trimmed by 7 bases and 2 bases, with 9 bases remaining between them. The CDR3 has 12 residues. CDR3 residues: CASTNTTYEQYV. The CDR3 region has the DNA TGTGCCAGCACTAACACTACCTACGAGCAGTACGTC.

The chain is built from TRBV6-5 and TRBJ2-1; D ambiguous. Deletions cut 6 bases from V and 0 bases from J, with 9 bases between. This CDR3 region has 14 residues. The germline V gene has CDR1 MNHEY and CDR2 SVGAGI. In DNA form, the CDR3 reads TGTGCCAGCAGGGGCGGAATCTCCTACAATGAGCAGTTCTTC. Amino acid sequence: CASRGGISYNEQFF.

V and J are TRBV6-6 and TRBJ2-3; 13 bases are shared with TRBD2. After removal of 4 bases from V and 3 bases from J, the junction contained 7 bases not matched to a gene. In germline, CDR1 is MNHNY, CDR2 SVGAGI (reference sequence). The CDR3 totals 17 residues. CDR3 loop: CASSSGLAGIRTDTQYF. The DNA of the CDR3 is TGTGCCAGCAGTTCGGGACTAGCGGGGATCCGAACAGATACGCAGTATTTT.

This chain connects TRBV6-1 to TRBJ1-2, with 8 nucleotides matching TRBD1. The trim removed 7 bases at V and 0 bases at J, leaving 4 bases unmatched. From germline, CDR1 is MNHNS and CDR2 SASEGT. The CDR3 consists of 14 residues. The CDR3 loop is CASTQGAPNYGYTF. The CDR3 coding sequence is TGTGCCAGCACCCAGGGGGCGCCTAACTATGGCTACACCTTC.

The chain carries TRBV5-1 and TRBJ2-7; weak D call: TRBD1 (5 bases). The CDR3 has 15 residues. Per germline, CDR1 SGHRS and CDR2 YFSETQ. The V and J ends lost 7 bases and 3 bases respectively, with 20 bases between them. The CDR3 region is CASQRQSSSHYEQYF. The CDR3 nucleotides read TGCGCCAGCCAAAGACAGAGCTCCAGCCACTACGAGCAGTACTTC.

The chain recombines TRBV12-3 or TRBV12-4 with TRBJ1-2, with D possibly matching TRBD1 (6 bases). The ends were cut back, 6 bases at V and 4 bases at J, with 18 bases in the middle. The CDR3 runs 15 residues. The CDR3 nucleotides are TGTGCCAGCAGGAACACAGGGAGGGGATCCTATGGCTACACCTTC. Its translation is CASRNTGRGSYGYTF.

The table lists this clonotype with a few counts. The rearrangement links TRBV4-1 to TRBJ2-5; D possibly corresponds to TRBD1 (5 bases). With 5 bases removed from V and 5 bases from J, the gap between germline ends came to 18 bases. The CDR3 extends over 15 amino acids. Germline V gene data show CDR1 as MGHRA and CDR2 as YSYEKL. Here the CDR3 DNA reads TGCGCCAGCAGCTTCAACCAAGGGGCAGGGGAGACCCAGTACTTC. This translates into CASSFNQGAGETQYF.

The V call is TRBV9, the J call TRBJ2-5; 10 bases are a match to TRBD2. Trimming removed 3 bases from V and 2 bases from J; junction bases left unmatched: 10. The CDR3 has 17 residues. Per germline, CDR1 SGDLS and CDR2 YYNGEE. The CDR3 here is CASSGDPGTSVQETQYF. For the CDR3, the DNA is TGTGCCAGCAGCGGTGACCCCGGGACTAGCGTTCAAGAGACCCAGTACTTC.

This clonotype has just a few counts. The V call is TRBV3-1, the J call TRBJ1-3, with D perhaps TRBD1 (5 bases). CDR3 length: 14 residues. V shed 4 bases and J shed 0 bases, with 7 bases lying between them. Germline V gene data show CDR1 as LGHDT and CDR2 as YNNKEL (reference sequence). In DNA form, the CDR3 reads TGTGCCAGCAGCCGACAGAGCTCTGGAAACACCATATATTTT. Its translation is CASSRQSSGNTIYF.

This chain links TRBV7-9 with TRBJ2-6, with D possibly matching TRBD1 (5 bases). Germline loops: CDR1 SEHNR, CDR2 FQNEAQ (reference sequence). The CDR3 is 17 residues long. With 10 bases removed from V and 4 bases from J, the gap between germline ends came to 23 bases. CDR3 nucleotides: TGTGCCACCCCGTTGGGGCCGCTCCTGTTAGGGGCCAACGTCCTGACTTTC. Its protein product is CATPLGPLLLGANVLTF.

CDR3 in DNA: TGTGCCAGCAGTTACTCATTTCGGGGGACTGAAGCTTTCTTT. It yields the protein CASSYSFRGTEAFF. This chain uses TRBV6-6 with TRBJ1-1; a possible D gene is TRBD1 (5 bases). CDR1 and CDR2 (germline): MNHNY, SVGAGI (reference sequence). The CDR3 consists of 14 residues. V was trimmed by 0 bases and J by 5 bases, leaving 10 bases between them.

Written as DNA, the CDR3 is TGTGCCAGCAGCCAAGATGCCGGGGCAGGACAAGAGACCCAGTACTTC. Translation: CASSQDAGAGQETQYF. V is TRBV4-2 and J is TRBJ2-5; D may correspond to TRBD1 or TRBD2 (5 bases each). The germline V gene has CDR1 LGHNA and CDR2 YNFKEQ. The CDR3 is 16 amino acids. The germline V and J ends were trimmed by 0 bases and 2 bases, with 13 bases remaining between them.

The V gene is TRBV7-3, the J gene TRBJ2-1; D possibly corresponds to TRBD2 (6 bases). CDR3 length equals 13 residues. The germline CDR1 and CDR2 sequences are SGHTA and FQGTGA. V gave up 4 bases and J gave up 4 bases, with 8 bases separating them. CDR3 in amino acids: CASSSGLYNEQFF. The DNA for the CDR3 is TGTGCCAGCAGCTCGGGACTGTACAATGAGCAGTTCTTC.

The chain links TRBV20-1 to TRBJ1-2, with D possibly matching TRBD1 (5 bases). CDR1 DFQATT and CDR2 SNEGSKA come from the germline V gene (reference sequence). CDR3 length: 14 residues. Trimming removed 5 bases at V and 4 bases at J, with 17 bases between. This chain's CDR3 is CSACIGDSGYGYTF. CDR3 sequence (DNA): TGCAGTGCTTGTATAGGGGATTCAGGCTATGGCTACACCTTC.

The gene calls are TRBV5-1 and TRBJ2-7; D tentatively fits TRBD1 or TRBD2 (5 bases each). V was clipped by 1 base and J by 6 bases, with 11 bases between them. CDR1 and CDR2 (germline): SGHRS, YFSETQ. There are 13 residues in the CDR3. The CDR3, as DNA: TGCGCCAGCAGCTTGTACGGGGCTCGCGAGCAGTACTTC. Amino acids: CASSLYGAREQYF.

This clonotype has a single count. The V gene is TRBV7-9, the J gene TRBJ2-7, with 9 bases that match TRBD2. V lost 5 bases to trimming and J lost 1 base; unmatched junction nucleotides: 6. CDR3 length: 15 residues. Germline V gene lookup returns CDR1 SEHNR and CDR2 FQNEAQ (reference sequence). CDR3 nucleotide sequence: TGTGCCAGCAGCCCGTTGCTAGCGGGGTCCTACGAGCAGTACGTC. It encodes CASSPLLAGSYEQYV.

This clonotype turned up a few times. This chain links TRBV27 with TRBJ2-3; maybe TRBD2 (6 bases). The CDR3 spans 16 residues. The V and J ends lost 6 bases and 5 bases respectively, with 21 bases between them. The germline CDR1 and CDR2 sequences are MNHEY and SMNVEV (reference sequence). Written as DNA, the CDR3 is TGTGCCAGCAGCCCCGGGACCTCCGGCGGGGAAGATACGCAGTATTTT. Translation: CASSPGTSGGEDTQYF.

Only a few counts were recorded for this clonotype. The rearrangement uses TRBV4-3 and TRBJ2-7; D is uncertain. CDR1 and CDR2 (germline): LGHNA, YSLEER. V lost 0 bases and J lost 6, with 9 bases in between. The CDR3 extends over 13 amino acids. CDR3 DNA: TGCGCCAGCAGCCAAGATCTTCCCCTCGAGCAGTACGTC. Amino acid sequence: CASSQDLPLEQYV.

The rearrangement joins TRBV4-1 to TRBJ1-1, with 9 bases fitting TRBD1. V was pared by 6 bases and J by 4 bases, with 12 bases of the junction left unmatched. The CDR3 covers 16 residues. Germline CDR1 and CDR2: MGHRA and YSYEKL. For the CDR3, the DNA is TGCGCCAGCAGTCTGTCGTATGACAGGGGGGCCACTGAAGCTTTCTTT. Protein: CASSLSYDRGATEAFF.

The chain joins TRBV5-1 to TRBJ2-4; 11 nucleotides line up with TRBD2. CDR3 length: 19 amino acids. Germline V gives CDR1 SGHRS, CDR2 YFSETQ. V lost 0 bases to trimming and J lost 7 bases; unmatched junction nucleotides: 15. The CDR3, as DNA: TGCGCCAGCAGCTTGGGGGCTAGCGGGGGGCCGATCCACGATAACATTCAGTACTTC. Amino acids: CASSLGASGGPIHDNIQYF. Looking up the rest from reference TRBV5-1 and TRBJ2-4 gives the full variable domain: KAGVTQTPRYLIKTRGQQVTLSCSPISGHRSVSWYQQTPGQGLQFLFEYFSETQRNKGNFPGRFSGRQFSNSRSEMNVSTLELGDSALYLCASSLGASGGPIHDNIQYFGAGTRLSVL.

The V call is TRBV5-1, the J call TRBJ2-3, with 16 nucleotides matching TRBD2. This CDR3 spans 19 amino acids. In germline, CDR1 is SGHRS, CDR2 YFSETQ. With 4 bases clipped from V and 2 bases from J, the junction kept 10 bases outside the gene matches. The chain's CDR3 is CASSSPGTSGGAVTDTQYF. CDR3 DNA sequence: TGCGCCAGCAGCAGCCCCGGGACTAGCGGGGGGGCGGTCACAGATACGCAGTATTTT.

The chain is built from TRBV30 and TRBJ2-7; possible D gene TRBD2, 6 bases. Trimming removed 2 bases from V and 0 bases from J, with 8 bases in between. The CDR3 is 13 amino acids. Per the germline V gene, CDR1 is GTSNPN and CDR2 is SVGIG (reference sequence). The CDR3 DNA reads as TGTGCCTGGAGTTGGGACTTCTCCTACGAGCAGTACTTC. It yields the protein CAWSWDFSYEQYF.

The chain recombines TRBV4-2 with TRBJ1-2; 7 bases agree with TRBD1. This CDR3 contains 15 residues. CDR1 LGHNA and CDR2 YNFKEQ come from the germline V gene. Unmatched junction bases numbered 12, after V lost 5 bases and J lost 6 bases. The DNA of the CDR3 is TGTGCCAGCAGCTCAAACCCGACAGGGTCGGATGGCTACACCTTC. Its protein is CASSSNPTGSDGYTF.